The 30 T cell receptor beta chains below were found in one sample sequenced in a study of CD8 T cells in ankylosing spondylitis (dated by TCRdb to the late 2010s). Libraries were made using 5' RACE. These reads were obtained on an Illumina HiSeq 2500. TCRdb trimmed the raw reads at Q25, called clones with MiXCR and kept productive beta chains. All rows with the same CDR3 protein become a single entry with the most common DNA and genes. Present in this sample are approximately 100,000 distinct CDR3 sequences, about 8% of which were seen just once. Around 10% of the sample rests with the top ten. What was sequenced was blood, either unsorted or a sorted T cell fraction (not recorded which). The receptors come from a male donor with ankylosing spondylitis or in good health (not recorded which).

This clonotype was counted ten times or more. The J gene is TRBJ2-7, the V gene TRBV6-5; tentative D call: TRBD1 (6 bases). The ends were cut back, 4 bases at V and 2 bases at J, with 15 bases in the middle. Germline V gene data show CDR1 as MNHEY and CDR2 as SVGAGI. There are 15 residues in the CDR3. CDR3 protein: CASSWAQGNPYEQYF. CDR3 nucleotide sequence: TGTGCCAGCAGTTGGGCACAGGGAAATCCCTACGAGCAGTACTTC.

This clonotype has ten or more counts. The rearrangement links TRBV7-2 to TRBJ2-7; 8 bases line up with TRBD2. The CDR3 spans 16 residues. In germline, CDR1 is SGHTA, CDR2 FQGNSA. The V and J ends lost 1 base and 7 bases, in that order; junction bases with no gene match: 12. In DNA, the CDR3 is TGTGCCAGCAGCTTAGGCGGGCTAGCGGGCCTCTGGGAGCAGTACTTC. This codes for CASSLGGLAGLWEQYF.

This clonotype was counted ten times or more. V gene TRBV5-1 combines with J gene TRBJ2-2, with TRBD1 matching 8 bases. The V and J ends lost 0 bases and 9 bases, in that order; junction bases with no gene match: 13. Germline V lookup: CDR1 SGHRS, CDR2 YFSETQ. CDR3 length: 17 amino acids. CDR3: CASSLALRTGPLRELFF. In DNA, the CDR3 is TGCGCCAGCAGCTTGGCTCTTAGGACAGGGCCATTACGGGAGCTGTTTTTT.

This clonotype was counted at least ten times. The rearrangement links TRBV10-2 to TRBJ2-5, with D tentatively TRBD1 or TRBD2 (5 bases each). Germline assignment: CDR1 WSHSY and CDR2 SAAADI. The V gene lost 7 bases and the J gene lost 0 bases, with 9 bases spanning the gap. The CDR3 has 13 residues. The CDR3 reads CASKRGYQETQYF. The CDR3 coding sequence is TGCGCCAGCAAGAGGGGTTACCAAGAGACCCAGTACTTC.

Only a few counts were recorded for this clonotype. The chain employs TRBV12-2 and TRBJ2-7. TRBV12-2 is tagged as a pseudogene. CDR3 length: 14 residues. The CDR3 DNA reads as TGTGCAAGTCGCTTAGTGAGCAGCCAGTGCGAGCAGTACTTC. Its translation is CASRLVSSQCEQYF.

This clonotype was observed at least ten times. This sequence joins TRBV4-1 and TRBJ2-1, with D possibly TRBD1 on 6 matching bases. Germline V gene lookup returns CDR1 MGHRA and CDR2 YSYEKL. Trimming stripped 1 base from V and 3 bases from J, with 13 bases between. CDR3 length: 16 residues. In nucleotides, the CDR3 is TGCGCCAGCAGCCAAGCTACCGGGACACTCTACAATGAGCAGTTCTTC. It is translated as CASSQATGTLYNEQFF.

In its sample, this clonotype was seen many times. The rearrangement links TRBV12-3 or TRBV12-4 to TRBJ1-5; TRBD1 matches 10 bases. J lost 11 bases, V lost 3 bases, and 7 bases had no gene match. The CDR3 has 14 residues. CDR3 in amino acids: CASSLGQGIGTQHF. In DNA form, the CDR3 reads TGTGCCAGCAGTTTGGGACAGGGGATTGGGACCCAGCATTTT.

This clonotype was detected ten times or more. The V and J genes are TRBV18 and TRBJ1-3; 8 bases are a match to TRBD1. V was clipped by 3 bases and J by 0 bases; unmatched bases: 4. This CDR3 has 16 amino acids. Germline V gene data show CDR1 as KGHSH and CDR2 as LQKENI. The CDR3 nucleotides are TGTGCCAGCTCACCGGACAGGGCTAGCTCTGGAAACACCATATATTTT. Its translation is CASSPDRASSGNTIYF. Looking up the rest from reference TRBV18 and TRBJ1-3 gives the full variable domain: NAGVMQNPRHLVRRRGQEARLRCSPMKGHSHVYWYRQLPEEGLKFMVYLQKENIIDESGMPKERFSAEFPKEGPSILRIQQVVRGDSAAYFCASSPDRASSGNTIYFGEGSWLTVV.

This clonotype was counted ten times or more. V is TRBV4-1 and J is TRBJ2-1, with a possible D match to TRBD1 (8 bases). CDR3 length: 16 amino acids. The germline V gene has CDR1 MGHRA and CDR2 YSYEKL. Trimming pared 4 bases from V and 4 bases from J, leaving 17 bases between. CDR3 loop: CASSPGGGQGYNEQFF. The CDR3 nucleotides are TGCGCCAGCAGCCCGGGAGGAGGACAGGGATACAATGAGCAGTTCTTC.

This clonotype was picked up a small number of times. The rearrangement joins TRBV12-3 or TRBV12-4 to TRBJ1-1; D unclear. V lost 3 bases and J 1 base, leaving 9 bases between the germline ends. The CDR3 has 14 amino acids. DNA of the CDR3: TGTGCCAGCAGTTTGCTACCACAGAACACTGAAGCTTTCTTT. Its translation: CASSLLPQNTEAFF.

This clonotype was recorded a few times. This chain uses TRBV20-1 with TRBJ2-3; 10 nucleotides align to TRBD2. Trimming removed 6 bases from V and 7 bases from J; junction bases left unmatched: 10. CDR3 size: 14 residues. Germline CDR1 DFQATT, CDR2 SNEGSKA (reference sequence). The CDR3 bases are TGCAGTGCCAGTCCAAGCGGGGGGGCCAATACGCAGTATTTT. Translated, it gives CSASPSGGANTQYF.

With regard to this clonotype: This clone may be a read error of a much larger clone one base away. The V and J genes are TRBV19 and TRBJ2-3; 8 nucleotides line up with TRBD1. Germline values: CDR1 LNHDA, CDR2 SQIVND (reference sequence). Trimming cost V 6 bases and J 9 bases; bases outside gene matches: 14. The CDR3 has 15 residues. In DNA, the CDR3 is TGTGCCAGTAGGGCGACAGGGGAACGCGGAGGCACGCAGTATTTT. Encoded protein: CASRATGERGGTQYF.

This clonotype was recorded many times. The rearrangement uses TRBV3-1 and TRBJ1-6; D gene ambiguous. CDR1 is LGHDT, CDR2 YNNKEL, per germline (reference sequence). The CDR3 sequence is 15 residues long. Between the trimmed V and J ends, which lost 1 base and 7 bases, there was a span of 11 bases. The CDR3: CASSQVPGGNSPLHF. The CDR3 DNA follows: TGTGCCAGCAGCCAAGTCCCAGGTGGGAATTCACCCCTCCACTTT.

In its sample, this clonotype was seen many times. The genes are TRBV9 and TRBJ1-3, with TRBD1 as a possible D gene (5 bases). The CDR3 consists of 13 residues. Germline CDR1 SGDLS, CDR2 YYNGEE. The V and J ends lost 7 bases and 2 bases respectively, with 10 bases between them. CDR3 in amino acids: CASWDGAGNTIYF. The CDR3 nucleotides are TGTGCCAGCTGGGACGGGGCTGGAAACACCATATATTTT.

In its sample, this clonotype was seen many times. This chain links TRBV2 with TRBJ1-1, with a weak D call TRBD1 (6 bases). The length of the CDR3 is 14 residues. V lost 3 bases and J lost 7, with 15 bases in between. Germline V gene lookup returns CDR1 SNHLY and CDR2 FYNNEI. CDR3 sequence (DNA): TGTGCCAGCAGTGAGGGGCAGGGGCTTGGTGAAGCTTTCTTT. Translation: CASSEGQGLGEAFF.

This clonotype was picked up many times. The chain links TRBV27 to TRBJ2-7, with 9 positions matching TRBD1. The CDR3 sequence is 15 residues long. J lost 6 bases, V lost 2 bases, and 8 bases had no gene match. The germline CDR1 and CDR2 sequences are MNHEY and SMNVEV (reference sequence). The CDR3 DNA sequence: TGTGCCAGCAGTTTAACCGGGACAGGGCGGCTCGAGCAGTACTTC. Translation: CASSLTGTGRLEQYF.

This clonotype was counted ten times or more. This CDR3 is CASSVGSPSTDTQYF. The CDR3 DNA follows: TGTGCCAGCAGCGTAGGGAGCCCTAGCACAGATACGCAGTATTTT. The chain uses TRBV9 and TRBJ2-3; D is ambiguous. Trimming took 0 bases from V and 0 from J, leaving 8 bases between them. The length of the CDR3 is 15 residues. Germline lookup yields CDR1 SGDLS and CDR2 YYNGEE.

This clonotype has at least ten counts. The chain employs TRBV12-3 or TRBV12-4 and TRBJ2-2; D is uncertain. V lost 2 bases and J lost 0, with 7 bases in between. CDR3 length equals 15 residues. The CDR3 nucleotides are TGTGCCAGCAGTTTACACGGACCGAACACCGGGGAGCTGTTTTTT. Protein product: CASSLHGPNTGELFF.

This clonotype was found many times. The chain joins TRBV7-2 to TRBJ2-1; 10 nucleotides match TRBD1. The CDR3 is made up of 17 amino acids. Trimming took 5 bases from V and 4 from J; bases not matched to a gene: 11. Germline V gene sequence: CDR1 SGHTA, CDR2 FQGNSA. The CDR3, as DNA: TGTGCCAGCAGCCCTGGGTGGGGGACAGGGGTGTACAATGAGCAGTTCTTC. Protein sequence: CASSPGWGTGVYNEQFF.

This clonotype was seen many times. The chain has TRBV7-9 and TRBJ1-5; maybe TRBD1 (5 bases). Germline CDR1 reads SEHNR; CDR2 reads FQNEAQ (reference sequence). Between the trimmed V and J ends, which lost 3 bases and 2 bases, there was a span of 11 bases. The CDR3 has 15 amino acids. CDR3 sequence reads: CASSFGGMGNQPQHF. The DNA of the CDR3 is TGTGCCAGCAGCTTTGGGGGTATGGGCAATCAGCCCCAGCATTTT.

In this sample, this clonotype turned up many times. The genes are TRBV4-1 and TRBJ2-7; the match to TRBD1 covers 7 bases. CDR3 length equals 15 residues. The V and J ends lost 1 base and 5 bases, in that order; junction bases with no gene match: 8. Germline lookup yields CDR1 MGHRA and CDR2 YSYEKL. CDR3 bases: TGCGCCAGCAGCCAAGTGACAGGGAAGTTTCACGAGCAGTACTTC. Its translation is CASSQVTGKFHEQYF.

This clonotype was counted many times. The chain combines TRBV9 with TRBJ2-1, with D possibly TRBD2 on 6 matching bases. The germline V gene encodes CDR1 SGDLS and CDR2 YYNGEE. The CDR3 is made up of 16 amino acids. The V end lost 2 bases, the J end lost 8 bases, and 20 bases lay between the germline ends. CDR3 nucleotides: TGTGCCAGCAGCGTTCCCCGGGACTCCCCAGGACATGAGCAGTTCTTC. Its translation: CASSVPRDSPGHEQFF.

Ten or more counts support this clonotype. This chain's CDR3 is CASSLAPGGGGDEQYF. In DNA, the CDR3 is TGTGCCAGCAGCTTAGCCCCGGGAGGGGGCGGGGACGAGCAGTACTTC. The gene calls are TRBV7-6 and TRBJ2-7; D is possibly TRBD2 (8 bases). V shed 0 bases and J shed 5 bases, with 17 bases lying between them. CDR3 length: 16 amino acids. Looked up from germline, CDR1 is SGHVS and CDR2 is FNYEAQ.

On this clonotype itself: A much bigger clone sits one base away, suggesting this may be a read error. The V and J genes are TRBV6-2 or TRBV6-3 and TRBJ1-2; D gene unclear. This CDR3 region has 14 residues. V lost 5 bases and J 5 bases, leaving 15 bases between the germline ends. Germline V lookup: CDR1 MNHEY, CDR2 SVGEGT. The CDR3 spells CASSRPRTDYGYTF. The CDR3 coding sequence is TGTGCCAGCAGTCGGCCTCGGACTGATTATGGCTACACCTTC.

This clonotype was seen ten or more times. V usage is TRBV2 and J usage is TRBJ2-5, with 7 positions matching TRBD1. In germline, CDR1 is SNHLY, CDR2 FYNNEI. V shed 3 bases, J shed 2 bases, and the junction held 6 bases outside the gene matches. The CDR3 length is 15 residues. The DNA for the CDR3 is TGTGCCAGCAGTGAGAGGGGGACAGCACAAGAGACCCAGTACTTC. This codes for CASSERGTAQETQYF.

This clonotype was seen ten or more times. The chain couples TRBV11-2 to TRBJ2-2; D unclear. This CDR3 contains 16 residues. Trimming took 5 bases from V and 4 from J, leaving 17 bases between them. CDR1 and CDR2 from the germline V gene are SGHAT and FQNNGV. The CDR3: CASSPLRSRPTGELFF. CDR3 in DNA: TGTGCCAGCAGCCCCCTAAGGAGTAGACCCACCGGGGAGCTGTTTTTT.

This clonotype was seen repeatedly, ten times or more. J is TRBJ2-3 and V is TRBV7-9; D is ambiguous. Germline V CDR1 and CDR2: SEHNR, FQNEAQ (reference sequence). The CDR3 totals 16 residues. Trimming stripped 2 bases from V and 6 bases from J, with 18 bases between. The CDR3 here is CASSLPPEVSSDTQYF. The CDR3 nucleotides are TGTGCCAGCAGCTTACCACCCGAGGTATCATCCGATACGCAGTATTTT.

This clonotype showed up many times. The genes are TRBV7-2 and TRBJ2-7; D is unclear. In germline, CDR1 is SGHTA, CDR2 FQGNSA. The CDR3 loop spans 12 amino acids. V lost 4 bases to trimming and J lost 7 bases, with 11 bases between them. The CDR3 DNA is TGTGCCAGCAGCTCCGTAACCTGGGAGCAGTACTTC. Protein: CASSSVTWEQYF. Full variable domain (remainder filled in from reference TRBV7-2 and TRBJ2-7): GAGVSQSPSNKVTEKGKDVELRCDPISGHTALYWYRQSLGQGLEFLIYFQGNSAPDKSGLPSDRFSAERTGGSVSTLTIQRTQQEDSAVYLCASSSVTWEQYFGPGTRLTVT.

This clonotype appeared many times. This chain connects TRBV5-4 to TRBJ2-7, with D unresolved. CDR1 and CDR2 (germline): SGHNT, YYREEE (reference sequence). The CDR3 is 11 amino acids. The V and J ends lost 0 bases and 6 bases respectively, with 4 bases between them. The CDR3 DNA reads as TGTGCCAGCAGCTTGGACACCGAGCAGTACTTC. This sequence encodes CASSLDTEQYF.

The DNA of the CDR3 is TGTGCCAGCAGCTTGGTGTCAGGGGACTCCTACGAGCAGTACTTC. It codes for CASSLVSGDSYEQYF. The chain is built from TRBV5-4 and TRBJ2-7, with a weak D call TRBD1 (6 bases). This CDR3 region has 15 residues. V dropped 0 bases and J dropped 0 bases, with 10 bases sitting between them. Germline CDR1 is SGHNT and CDR2 is YYREEE (reference sequence).